Listed here are 2 T cell receptor beta chains from one sample, sequenced in a study of control samples from healthy donors and cancer patients (dated by TCRdb to 2018 to 2021). The receptor library was made with the immunoSEQ multiplex PCR assay. Entries here come from immuneACCESS through TCRdb and include only in-frame sequences with V and J called. Some clones fail to appear in such tables; in the studies checked, an unresolved V gene covers under half of the shortfall, and the cause of the remainder is unknown. The sample profile shows 98,000 or so clones; 79% of them were found once. The ten top clones hold roughly a tenth of the sample. The sample comprised blood. These receptors all stem from a woman in her 30s in good health.

V gene TRBV20-1 combines with J gene TRBJ2-1, with no clear D. Trimming took 2 bases from V and 8 from J, leaving 7 bases between them. Germline loops: CDR1 DFQATT, CDR2 SNEGSKA (reference sequence). The CDR3 has 11 amino acids. In DNA, the CDR3 is TGCAGTGCTAGACCGTTGGATGAGCAGTTCTTC. Translated: CSARPLDEQFF.

The chain is built from TRBV6-5 and TRBJ2-7; 9 bases match TRBD1. This CDR3 is 15 amino acids long. V dropped 4 bases and J dropped 5; count of bases not matched to a gene: 9. Germline CDR1 MNHEY, CDR2 SVGAGI. The CDR3: CASSSQDRGIHEQYF. CDR3 DNA: TGTGCCAGCAGTTCCCAGGACAGGGGCATCCACGAGCAGTACTTC.